This TCR beta chain was retrieved from a study of identifying expanded T cells in peripheral blood. Notes on this clone: The antigen is unknown.

Regarding the study as a whole: Roughly 1.1 clones differed between technical replicates, versus approximately 16 and 20 over time. Variance in clone template counts between approximately two-week samples significantly increased with total template count across all healthy donors.

The data were produced by immunoSEQ multiplex PCR, yet TCRdb's version contains in-frame clones alone and is incomplete. The profile shows 70,000 to 95,000 clones, around nine tenths of them singletons. Germline V CDR1 and CDR2: MNHEY, SMNVEV (reference sequence). The CDR3 loop spans 14 amino acids. V was pared by 6 bases and J by 7 bases, with 19 bases between. No infections or other immune events were documented during collection. This sequence joins TRBV27 and TRBJ2-7, with D maybe TRBD1 (6 bases). The TCR was taken from a person aged 18 to 70 in good health. The sequenced material came from blood. CDR3 in amino acids: CASRPGQIPWEQYF. In DNA, the CDR3 is TGTGCCAGCAGGCCAGGACAGATACCTTGGGAGCAGTACTTC.